This T cell receptor (beta chain) was retrieved from a study of Graves' ophthalmopathy and Graves' hyperthyroidism. This CDR3 region has 13 residues. The V gene lost 3 bases and the J gene lost 0 bases, with 6 bases spanning the gap. As the template, RNA transcripts were used to amplify TCR beta CDR3 regions. Following a first-round RT-PCR that used HTBI primers, a second-round multiplex PCR was carried out. Each CDR3 protein is one row after TCRdb ran MiXCR on the multiplex PCR reads. The sample lists about 480,000 distinct CDR3 sequences, over 13% occurring once. This clonotype was counted at least ten times.

This receptor was taken from a woman aged 25 to 45 with Graves' ophthalmopathy. The chain couples TRBV12-3 or TRBV12-4 to TRBJ2-7; D unresolved. Sequenced input: blood. Here the CDR3 DNA reads TGTGCCAGCAGTTTCGACATCTCCTACGAGCAGTACTTC. Translating it yields CASSFDISYEQYF.